This T cell receptor (beta chain) was retrieved from a study of identical twins. Overall study results and limits: Partial confounding of zero-insertion analyses by invariant MAIT and iNKT cells was possible.

In regard to this clonotype: Its target is unknown.

A universal primer site arose from template switching, and cDNA bore unique molecular identifiers. TCRdb re-called the 5' RACE reads with MiXCR, one entry per CDR3 protein. The sample lists around 490,000 distinct CDR3 sequences; roughly an eighth were seen once. With 4 bases removed from V and 2 bases from J, the gap between germline ends came to 13 bases. The CDR3 contains 15 residues. Germline V gives CDR1 SGHDT, CDR2 YYEEEE. The data also belong to a second study, concerning yellow fever vaccine responses in identical twins.

The specimen was CD4+ T cells sorted from blood. The chain joins TRBV5-6 to TRBJ2-4; D not certain. This clonotype was sampled from a young woman in good health. The CDR3 nucleotides are TGTGCCAGCAGCGACACGAAGGTCACCAAAAACATTCAGTACTTC. Translated, it gives CASSDTKVTKNIQYF.